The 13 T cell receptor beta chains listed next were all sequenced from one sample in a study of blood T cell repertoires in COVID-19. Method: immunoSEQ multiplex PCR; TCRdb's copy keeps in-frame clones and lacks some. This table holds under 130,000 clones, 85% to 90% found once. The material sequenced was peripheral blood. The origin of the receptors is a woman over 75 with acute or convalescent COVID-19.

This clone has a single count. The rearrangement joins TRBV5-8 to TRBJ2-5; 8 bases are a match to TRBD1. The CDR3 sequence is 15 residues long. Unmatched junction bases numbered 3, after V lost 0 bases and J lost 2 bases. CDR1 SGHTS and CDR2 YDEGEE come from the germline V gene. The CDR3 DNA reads TGTGCCAGCAGCTTGGGAGACAGGGGTCAAGAGACCCAGTACTTC. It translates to CASSLGDRGQETQYF.

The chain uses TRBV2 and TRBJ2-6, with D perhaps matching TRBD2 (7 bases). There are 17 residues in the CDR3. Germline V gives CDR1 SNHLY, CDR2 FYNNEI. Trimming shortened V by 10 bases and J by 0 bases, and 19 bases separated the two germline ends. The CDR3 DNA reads TGTGCCACCGAAAGGGGGGGGCTGAGCTCTGGGGCCAACGTCCTGACTTTC. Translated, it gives CATERGGLSSGANVLTF.

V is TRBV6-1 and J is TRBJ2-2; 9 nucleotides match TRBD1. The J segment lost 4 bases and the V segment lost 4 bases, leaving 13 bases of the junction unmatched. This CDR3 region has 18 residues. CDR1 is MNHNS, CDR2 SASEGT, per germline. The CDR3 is CASSGRQGEGVITGELFF. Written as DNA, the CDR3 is TGTGCCAGCAGTGGAAGACAGGGGGAGGGAGTGATCACCGGGGAGCTGTTTTTT.

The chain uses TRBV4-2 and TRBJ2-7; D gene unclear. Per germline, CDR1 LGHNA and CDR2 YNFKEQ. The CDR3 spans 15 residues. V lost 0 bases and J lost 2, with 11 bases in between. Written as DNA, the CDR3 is TGTGCCAGCAGCCAAGATGGCACCCTGGCCTACGAGCAGTACTTC. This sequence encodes CASSQDGTLAYEQYF.

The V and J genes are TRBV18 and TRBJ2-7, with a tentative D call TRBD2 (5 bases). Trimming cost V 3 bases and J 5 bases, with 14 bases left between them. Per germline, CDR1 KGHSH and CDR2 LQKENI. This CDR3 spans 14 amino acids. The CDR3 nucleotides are TGTGCCAGCTCACCGCAGGAGGAAGGCCACGAGCAGTACTTC. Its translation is CASSPQEEGHEQYF.

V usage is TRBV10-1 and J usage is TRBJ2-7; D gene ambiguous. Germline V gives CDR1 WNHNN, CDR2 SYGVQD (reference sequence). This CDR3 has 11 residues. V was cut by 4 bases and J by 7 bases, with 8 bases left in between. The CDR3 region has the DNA TGCGCCAGCAGTGGCCCCGGGGAGCAGTACTTC. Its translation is CASSGPGEQYF.

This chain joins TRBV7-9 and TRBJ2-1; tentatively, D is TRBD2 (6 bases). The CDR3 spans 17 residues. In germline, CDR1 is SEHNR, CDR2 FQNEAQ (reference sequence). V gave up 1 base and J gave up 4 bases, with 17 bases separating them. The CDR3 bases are TGTGCCAGCAGCTTAGTTTTCGGTGCGGGGAATTACAATGAGCAGTTCTTC. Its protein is CASSLVFGAGNYNEQFF.

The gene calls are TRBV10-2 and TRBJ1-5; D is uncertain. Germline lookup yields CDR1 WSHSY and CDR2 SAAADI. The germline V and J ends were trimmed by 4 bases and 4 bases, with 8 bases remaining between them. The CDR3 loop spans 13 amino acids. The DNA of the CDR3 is TGCGCCAGCAGTGGGGGAGGAAATCAGCCCCAGCATTTT. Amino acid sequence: CASSGGGNQPQHF.

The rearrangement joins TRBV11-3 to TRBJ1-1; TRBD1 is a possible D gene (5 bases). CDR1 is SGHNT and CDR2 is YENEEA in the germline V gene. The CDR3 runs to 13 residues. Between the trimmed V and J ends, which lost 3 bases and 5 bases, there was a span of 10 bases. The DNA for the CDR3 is TGTGCCAGCAGCTTGGACACGAGTACTGAAGCTTTCTTT. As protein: CASSLDTSTEAFF.

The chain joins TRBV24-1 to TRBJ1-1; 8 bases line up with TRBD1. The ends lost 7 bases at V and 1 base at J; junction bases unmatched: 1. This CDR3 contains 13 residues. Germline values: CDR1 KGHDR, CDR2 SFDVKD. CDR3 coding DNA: TGTGCCACCAGGACAGGGGAGAACACTGAAGCTTTCTTT. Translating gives CATRTGENTEAFF.

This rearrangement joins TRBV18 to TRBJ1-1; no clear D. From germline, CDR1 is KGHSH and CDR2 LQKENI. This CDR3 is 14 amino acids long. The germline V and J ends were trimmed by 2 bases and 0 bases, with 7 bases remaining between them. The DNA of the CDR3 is TGTGCCAGCTCACCAGGGCTGATGAACACTGAAGCTTTCTTT. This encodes CASSPGLMNTEAFF.

In nucleotides, the CDR3 is TGTGCCAGCAGCTTTGGACTAGCGGGAACCACAGATACGCAGTATTTT. Translating gives CASSFGLAGTTDTQYF. The rearrangement links TRBV5-5 to TRBJ2-3; TRBD2 matches at 12 bases. Germline V gene sequence: CDR1 SGHKS, CDR2 YYEKEE (reference sequence). The CDR3 has 16 residues. V lost 2 bases to trimming and J lost 2 bases; unmatched junction nucleotides: 3.

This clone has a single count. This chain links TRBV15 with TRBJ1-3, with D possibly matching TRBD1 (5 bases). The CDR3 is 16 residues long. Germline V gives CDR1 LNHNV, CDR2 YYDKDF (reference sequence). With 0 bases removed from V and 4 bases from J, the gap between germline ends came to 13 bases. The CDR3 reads CATSRDRGVAGNTIYF. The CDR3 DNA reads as TGTGCCACCAGCAGAGATCGGGGGGTCGCCGGAAACACCATATATTTT.